The rows below give T cell receptor beta chains drawn from one sample of a study of blood T cell repertoires in COVID-19. The method was immunoSEQ multiplex PCR; TCRdb's version includes in-frame clones alone and lacks a portion of them. The sample yields hundreds of thousands of clones, around nine tenths seen once. Sequencing was carried out using peripheral blood. All receptors come from an older woman with COVID-19, enrolled during active disease. Both conserved end residues are part of each CDR3. The order of the fields is V gene, J gene, D gene, clone size, CDR3 DNA, CDR3 protein. The D gene is left open where the match is weak. Clone size, where shown, is once, few, many, or a class for clones that have expanded.

>TRBV10-3|TRBJ2-2|.|.
TGTGCCATCAGTGAGTCGCTAGCTACCGGGGAGCTGTTTTTT
CAISESLATGELFF
>TRBV7-9|TRBJ2-7|TRBD1|.
TGTGCCAGCAGCTTAGAGGATGGGGGACAGAGGGGTTACGAGCAGTACTTC
CASSLEDGGQRGYEQYF
>TRBV23-1|TRBJ1-1|TRBD1|.
TGCGCCAGCAGTCCACAGACAGGGATTATTATGAACACTGAAGCTTTCTTT
CASSPQTGIIMNTEAFF
>TRBV20-1|TRBJ1-2|TRBD1|.
TGCAGTACAGGGGACTATGGCTACACCTTC
CSTGDYGYTF
>TRBV25-1|TRBJ2-5|TRBD2|.
TGTGCCAGCAGTGAGACGGGGACTAGCGGACGAGGGGAGACCCAGTACTTC
CASSETGTSGRGETQYF
>TRBV7-3|TRBJ1-2|TRBD1|.
TGTGCCAGCAGCCCGTACCTGATACAGGGGGCGGATGGCTACACCTTC
CASSPYLIQGADGYTF
>TRBV5-1|TRBJ2-1|TRBD1|.
TGCGCCAGCAGCTTCGGGACAGGGGACTACAATGAGCAGTTCTTC
CASSFGTGDYNEQFF
>TRBV6-1|TRBJ1-3|TRBD1|.
TGTGCCAGCAGTGAACCGACAGGGAACACTGGAAACACCATATATTTT
CASSEPTGNTGNTIYF
>TRBV6-5|TRBJ2-1|.|.
TGTGCCAGCAGTTATCGGGACAATGAGCAGTTCTTC
CASSYRDNEQFF
>TRBV24-1|TRBJ2-1|TRBD2|.
TGTGCCACCAGTGACCCTGGACTAGACAATGAGCAGTTCTTC
CATSDPGLDNEQFF
>TRBV4-1|TRBJ1-5|.|few
TGCGCCAGCAGCCAAGATAGGAGGGGCCCTCAGCCCCAGCATTTT
CASSQDRRGPQPQHF
>TRBV7-3|TRBJ2-7|TRBD1|.
TGTGCCAGCAGGGCGGGACAGGTCTACGAGCAGTACTTC
CASRAGQVYEQYF
>TRBV21-1|TRBJ1-1|.|.
TGTGCCAGCAGCAAGGGGAACAGGGGGGATACTGAAGCTTTCTTT
CASSKGNRGDTEAFF
>TRBV19|TRBJ2-2|.|.
TGTGCCAGTAGTACGGGGGTCACCGGGGAGCTGTTTTTT
CASSTGVTGELFF
>TRBV9|TRBJ1-1|.|.
TGTGCCAGCAGCGTAGATGCAGGTTGGACTGAAGCTTTCTTT
CASSVDAGWTEAFF
>TRBV7-8|TRBJ1-1|.|.
TGTGCCAGCAGCTTAGTGGTTGGACAACTAAACACTGAAGCTTTCTTT
CASSLVVGQLNTEAFF
>TRBV29-1|TRBJ1-2|.|.
TGCAGCGTTTTCAAGGGGGCTAACTATGGCTACACCTTC
CSVFKGANYGYTF
>TRBV30|TRBJ2-5|TRBD1|.
TGTGCCTGGAGTGTCGGGTCCGGACAGGGCCAAGAGACCCAGTACTTC
CAWSVGSGQGQETQYF
>TRBV19|TRBJ2-5|.|.
TGTGCCAGTACCCCCCGGGGTGGACAAGAGACCCAGTACTTC
CASTPRGGQETQYF
>TRBV12-3/TRBV12-4|TRBJ2-1|.|few
TGTGCCAGCAGCCAGACTAGTGCGAATGAGCAGTTCTTC
CASSQTSANEQFF
>TRBV19|TRBJ1-2|.|.
TGTGCCAGTAGGGTTCCCATTCCAGCCTTC
CASRVPIPAF
>TRBV9|TRBJ1-1|.|.
TGTGCCAGCAGCGTAGTATCCCCCTCCGGGAGGAACACTGAAGCTTTCTTT
CASSVVSPSGRNTEAFF
>TRBV4-3|TRBJ1-3|TRBD1|.
TGCGCCAGCAGCCCTCCGGGACAGAGCCTCTCTGGAAACACCATATATTTT
CASSPPGQSLSGNTIYF
>TRBV6-1|TRBJ1-2|.|.
TGTGCCAGCAGTGATTTGGCCGTTAACTATGGCTACACCTTC
CASSDLAVNYGYTF
>TRBV3-1/TRBV3-2|TRBJ2-2|TRBD2|.
TGTGCCAGCAGCCGACTAGCGGGGGGGCGTACCGGGGAGCTGTTTTTT
CASSRLAGGRTGELFF
>TRBV27|TRBJ1-3|.|.
TGTGCCAGCAGTTTTCCAGGGGCGAAAGGAAACACCATATATTTT
CASSFPGAKGNTIYF
>TRBV21-1|TRBJ2-1|.|.
TGTGCCAGCAGCAAAAGAGCGGGGGCTACCTCCTACAATGAGCAGTTCTTC
CASSKRAGATSYNEQFF
>TRBV19|TRBJ1-4|TRBD1|once
TGTGCCAGTAGTCTTACAGGGGATTCTAATGAAAAACTGTTTTTT
CASSLTGDSNEKLFF
>TRBV7-9|TRBJ2-3|TRBD1|.
TGTGCCAGCAACAGGGGATCGATGGGAGATACGCAGTATTTT
CASNRGSMGDTQYF
>TRBV5-1|TRBJ2-5|TRBD2|.
TGCGCCAGCAGCACCCGACTAGCGGGGGGCCCACAAGAGACCCAGTACTTC
CASSTRLAGGPQETQYF
>TRBV6-6|TRBJ2-7|TRBD2|.
TGTGCCACCGGGACTAGCGGTGAGCAGTACTTC
CATGTSGEQYF
>TRBV7-8|TRBJ2-2|TRBD2|once
TGTGCCAGCCGGGGACTAGCGCACACCGGGGAGCTGTTTTTT
CASRGLAHTGELFF
>TRBV5-6|TRBJ2-5|.|.
TGTGCCAGCAGCTTGGGACTGGTCCAAGAGACCCAGTACTTC
CASSLGLVQETQYF
>TRBV6-5|TRBJ1-2|.|.
TGTGCCAGCAGAAAACAGGGCGTTAACGGCTACACCTTC
CASRKQGVNGYTF
>TRBV10-2|TRBJ2-1|.|.
TGCGCCAGCCTAAGGAGCTACAATGAGCAGTTCTTC
CASLRSYNEQFF
>TRBV11-2|TRBJ1-2|.|.
TGTGCCAGCAGCTTTCCTGTTGGGGACTCTAACTATGGCTACACCTTC
CASSFPVGDSNYGYTF
>TRBV7-2|TRBJ2-3|TRBD2|.
TGTGCCAGCAGCCTGACTAGCGGAGTCCAGTATTTT
CASSLTSGVQYF
>TRBV27|TRBJ1-1|.|.
TGTGCCAGCAGTTTAGCAGGTAACACTGAAGCTTTCTTT
CASSLAGNTEAFF